What follows describes a single TCR beta chain. This clone was seen only a few times. Its target antigen remains unknown. No much larger clone is present one base from it, and per-base qualities are unavailable. The sample comes from a study of PD-1 blockade in classical Hodgkin lymphoma (dated by TCRdb to 2019 to 2021). In terms of the full investigation: Nivolumab dosing was 3 mg/kg intravenously every 2 weeks, continuing until either disease progression or unacceptable toxicity. The study used CyTOF and TCR beta sequencing to define a peripheral blood immune signature of response to PD-1 blockade in classical Hodgkin lymphoma.

Results the study describes overall, beyond this receptor: Baseline TCR diversity was reported to be lower in newly diagnosed patients than in healthy donors and to be lower still in relapsed/refractory patients. Baseline diversity similar to that of newly diagnosed patients was observed in trial patients achieving complete response, whereas significantly lower diversity was observed in partial responders and progressors. CD4+ but not CD8+ TCR diversity rose significantly by C4D1 (p=0.0027 vs p=0.16), most apparent in complete responders (p=0.02). Only a single clinical trial cohort was studied, and what caused the repertoire differences, possibly disease activity or prior therapy, remained undefined. Diversity was lower in patients who began nivolumab less than 1 year after ASCT, so these patients were left out of later analyses to avoid confounding by immune reconstitution.

The Qiagen DNeasy kit was used to extract genomic DNA from unsorted PBMCs and from the negatively selected CD4+ and CD8+ fractions. TCR beta CDR3 regions were amplified by immunoSEQ multiplex PCR using primers annealing to V and J segments. A synthetic immune receptor repertoire was used to minimize amplification bias, and any residual bias was removed computationally once sequencing was done. The source study handled its data this way. Repertoire diversity was quantified as the Shannon entropy index using custom Python scripts. Unsorted, CD4+ and CD8+ repertoires were analyzed separately, except in combined analyses where CD4+ and CD8+ sequences were merged in silico. Clonal expansion was defined as a frequency increase of at least 2-fold after treatment compared with C1D1, and clones undetected at baseline were assigned a pseudocount of 0.5. Clones with 0 or 1 copy at C1D1 were defined as singleton clones, while clones with 2 or more copies were defined as non-singleton clones. Clones expanded in unsorted samples were annotated as CD4+, CD8+ or unknown by matching protein sequences in sorted samples from the same patient. Wilcoxon tests were applied to paired samples to test diversity changes from C1D1 to C4D1. The source is immuneACCESS, and TCRdb retained only in-frame sequences with V and J called. Part of the clones is not carried over; for the studies checked, unresolved V genes explain less than half of this, and the remainder is unexplained. V, J and clone size reflect that table, while D and trimming were determined from the DNA. The table for this sample lists some 63,000 clones; more than 75% of them were counted only once. Approximately 9.7% of the sample rests with the top ten.

The CDR3 contains 11 residues, cysteine and phenylalanine counted. Only the CDR3 DNA stays, 33 bases, in frame from base 1. The junction shows trimming of 3 bases on V and 6 bases on J, plus 6 bases between the germline ends. The germline V gene yields ENHRY for CDR1 and SYGVKD for CDR2. This specimen's time point label, per the study, means: cycle 1 day 1 (C1D1), immediately before nivolumab initiation. Every trial patient had relapsed after autologous stem cell transplantation, and cohorts A, B and C differed in prior brentuximab vedotin exposure. A total of 56 patients with relapsed/refractory classical Hodgkin lymphoma made up the trial cohort, and each patient's best overall response was complete response, partial response or progressive disease. Trial patients were treated with single-agent nivolumab in the multi-cohort phase II CheckMate 205 trial. An independent review committee assessed best overall response by applying the 2007 International Working Group response criteria. PBMCs from the trial were collected at three points: immediately before nivolumab initiation (C1D1), and during therapy at cycle 2 day 1 and cycle 4 day 1. Peripheral blood was collected in 8 mL Vacutainer Cell Preparation Tubes, from which PBMCs were isolated by centrifugation and then cryopreserved.

The chain employs TRBV10-3 and TRBJ2-7; confidence is insufficient to name the D gene. This receptor was obtained from a human donor with classical Hodgkin lymphoma. The specimen comprised peripheral blood mononuclear cells (PBMCs), sampled at baseline. The nucleotide sequence is TGTGCCATCAGTGAAGGGCCCGAGCAGTACTTC. The encoded protein is CAISEGPEQYF.